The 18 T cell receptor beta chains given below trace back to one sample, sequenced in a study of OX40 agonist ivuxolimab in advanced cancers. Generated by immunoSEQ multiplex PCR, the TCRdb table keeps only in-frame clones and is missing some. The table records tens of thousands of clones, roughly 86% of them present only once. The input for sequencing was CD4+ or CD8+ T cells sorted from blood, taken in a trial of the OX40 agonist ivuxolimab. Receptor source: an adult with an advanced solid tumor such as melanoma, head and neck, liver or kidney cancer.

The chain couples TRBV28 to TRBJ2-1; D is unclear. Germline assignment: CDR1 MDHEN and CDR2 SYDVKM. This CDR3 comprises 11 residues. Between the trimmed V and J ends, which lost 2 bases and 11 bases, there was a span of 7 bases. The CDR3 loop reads CASSLTAQQFF. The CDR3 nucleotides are TGTGCCAGCAGTTTAACAGCGCAGCAGTTCTTC.

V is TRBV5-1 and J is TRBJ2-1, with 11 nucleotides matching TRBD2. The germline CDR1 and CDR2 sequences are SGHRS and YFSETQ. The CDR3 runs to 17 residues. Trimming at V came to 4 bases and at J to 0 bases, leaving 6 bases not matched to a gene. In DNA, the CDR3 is TGCGCCAGCAGCCTAGGGACTAGCGGTGGCTCCTACAATGAGCAGTTCTTC. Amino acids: CASSLGTSGGSYNEQFF.

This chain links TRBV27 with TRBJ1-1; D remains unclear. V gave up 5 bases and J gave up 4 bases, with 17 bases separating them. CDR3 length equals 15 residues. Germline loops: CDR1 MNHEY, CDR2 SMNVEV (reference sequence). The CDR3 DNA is TGTGCCAGCAGTCCCGAGAGGTCAGGAAGCACTGAAGCTTTCTTT. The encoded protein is CASSPERSGSTEAFF.

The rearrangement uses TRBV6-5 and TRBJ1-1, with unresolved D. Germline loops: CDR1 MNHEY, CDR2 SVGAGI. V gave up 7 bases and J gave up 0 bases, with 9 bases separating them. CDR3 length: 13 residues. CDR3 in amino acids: CASKPGLNTEAFF. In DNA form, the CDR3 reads TGTGCCAGCAAGCCGGGTCTGAACACTGAAGCTTTCTTT.

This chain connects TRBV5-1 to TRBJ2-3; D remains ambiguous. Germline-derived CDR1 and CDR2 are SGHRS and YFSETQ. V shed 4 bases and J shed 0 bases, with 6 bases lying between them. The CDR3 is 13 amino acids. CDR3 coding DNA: TGCGCCAGCAGCCCGGACAGCACAGATACGCAGTATTTT. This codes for CASSPDSTDTQYF.

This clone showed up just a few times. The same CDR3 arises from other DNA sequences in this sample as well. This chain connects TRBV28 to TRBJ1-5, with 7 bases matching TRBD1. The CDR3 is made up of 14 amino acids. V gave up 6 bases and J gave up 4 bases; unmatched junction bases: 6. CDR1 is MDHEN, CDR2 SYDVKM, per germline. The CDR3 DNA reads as TGTGCCAGCAGCTCCCTGACAGGGAATCAGCCCCAGCATTTT. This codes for CASSSLTGNQPQHF. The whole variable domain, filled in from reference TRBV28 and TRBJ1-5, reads DVKVTQSSRYLVKRTGEKVFLECVQDMDHENMFWYRQDPGLGLRLIYFSYDVKMKEKGDIPEGYSVSREKKERFSLILESASTNQTSMYLCASSSLTGNQPQHFGDGTRLSIL.

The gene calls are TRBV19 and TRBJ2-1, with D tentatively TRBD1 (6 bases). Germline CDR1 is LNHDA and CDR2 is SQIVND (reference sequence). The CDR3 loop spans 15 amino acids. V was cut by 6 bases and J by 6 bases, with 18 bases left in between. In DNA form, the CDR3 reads TGTGCCAGTAGACAAAGGACGGTAGGGGGCAATGAGCAGTTCTTC. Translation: CASRQRTVGGNEQFF.

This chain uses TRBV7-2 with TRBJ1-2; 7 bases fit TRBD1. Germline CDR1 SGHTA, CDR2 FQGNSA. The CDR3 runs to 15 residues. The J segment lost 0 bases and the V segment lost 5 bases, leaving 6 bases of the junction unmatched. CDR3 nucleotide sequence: TGTGCCAGCAGCACCCTACAGGGGACTAACTATGGCTACACCTTC. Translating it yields CASSTLQGTNYGYTF.

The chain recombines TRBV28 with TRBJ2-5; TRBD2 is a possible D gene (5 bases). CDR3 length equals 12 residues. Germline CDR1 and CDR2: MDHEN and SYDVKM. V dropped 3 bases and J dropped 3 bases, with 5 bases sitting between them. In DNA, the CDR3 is TGTGCCAGCAGTTTCGGGGAAGAGACCCAGTACTTC. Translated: CASSFGEETQYF.

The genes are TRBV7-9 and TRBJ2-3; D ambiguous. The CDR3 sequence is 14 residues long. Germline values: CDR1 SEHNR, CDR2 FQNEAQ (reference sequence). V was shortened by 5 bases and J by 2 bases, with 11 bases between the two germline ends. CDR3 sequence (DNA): TGTGCCAGCAGCCCACTCCTAAACACAGATACGCAGTATTTT. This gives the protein CASSPLLNTDTQYF.

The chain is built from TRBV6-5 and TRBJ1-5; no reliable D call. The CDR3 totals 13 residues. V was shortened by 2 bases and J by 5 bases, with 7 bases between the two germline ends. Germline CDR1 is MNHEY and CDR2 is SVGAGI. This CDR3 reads CASSYSWDQPQHF. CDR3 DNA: TGTGCCAGCAGTTACAGTTGGGATCAGCCCCAGCATTTT.

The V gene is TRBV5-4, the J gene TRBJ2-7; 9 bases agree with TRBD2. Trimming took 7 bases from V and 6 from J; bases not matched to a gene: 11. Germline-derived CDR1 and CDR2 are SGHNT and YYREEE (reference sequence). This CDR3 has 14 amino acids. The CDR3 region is CASSGSGLAGEQYF. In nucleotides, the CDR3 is TGTGCCAGCTCCGGCTCGGGACTAGCCGGCGAGCAGTACTTC.

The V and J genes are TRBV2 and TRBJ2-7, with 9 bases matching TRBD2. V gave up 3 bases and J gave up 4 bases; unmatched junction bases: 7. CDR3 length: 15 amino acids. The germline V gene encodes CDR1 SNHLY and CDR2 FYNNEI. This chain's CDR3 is CASSERLAGPYEQYF. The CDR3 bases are TGTGCCAGCAGTGAGCGGCTAGCGGGACCGTACGAGCAGTACTTC. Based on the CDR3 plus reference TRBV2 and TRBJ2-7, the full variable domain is EPEVTQTPSHQVTQMGQEVILRCVPISNHLYFYWYRQILGQKVEFLVSFYNNEISEKSEIFDDQFSVERPDGSNFTLKIRSTKLEDSAMYFCASSERLAGPYEQYFGPGTRLTVT.

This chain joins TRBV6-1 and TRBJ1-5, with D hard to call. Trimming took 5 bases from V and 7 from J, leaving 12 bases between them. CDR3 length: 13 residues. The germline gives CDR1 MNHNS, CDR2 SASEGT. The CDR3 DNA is TGTGCCAGCAGTTCCCCCGCCGACCAGCCCCAGCATTTT. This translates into CASSSPADQPQHF.

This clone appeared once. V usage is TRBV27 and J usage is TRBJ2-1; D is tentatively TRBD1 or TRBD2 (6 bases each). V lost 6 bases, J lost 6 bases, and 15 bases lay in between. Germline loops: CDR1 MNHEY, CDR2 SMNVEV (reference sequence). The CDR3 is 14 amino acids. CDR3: CASRSGDLSNEQFF. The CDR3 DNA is TGTGCCAGCAGATCAGGGGACTTGAGCAATGAGCAGTTCTTC.

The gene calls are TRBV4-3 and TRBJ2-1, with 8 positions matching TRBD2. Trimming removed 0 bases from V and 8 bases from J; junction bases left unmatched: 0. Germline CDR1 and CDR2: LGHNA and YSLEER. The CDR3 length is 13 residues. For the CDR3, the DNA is TGCGCCAGCAGCCAAGAGCGGGAGGATGAGCAGTTCTTC. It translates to CASSQEREDEQFF.

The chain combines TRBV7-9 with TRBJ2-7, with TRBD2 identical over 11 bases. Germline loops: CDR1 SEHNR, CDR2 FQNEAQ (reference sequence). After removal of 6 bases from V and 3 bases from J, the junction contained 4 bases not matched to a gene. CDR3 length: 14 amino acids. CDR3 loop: CASRDGTSGYEQYF. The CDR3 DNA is TGTGCCAGCAGGGACGGGACTAGCGGCTACGAGCAGTACTTC.

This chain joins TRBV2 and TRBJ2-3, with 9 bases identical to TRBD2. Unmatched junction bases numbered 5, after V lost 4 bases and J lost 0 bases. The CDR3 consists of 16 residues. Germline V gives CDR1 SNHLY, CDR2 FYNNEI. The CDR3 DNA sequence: TGTGCCAGCAGTGGACTAGCGGCCACTAGCACAGATACGCAGTATTTT. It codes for CASSGLAATSTDTQYF.